This entry concerns a single TCR beta chain. CDR1 is MNHEY and CDR2 is SVGEGT in the germline V gene. The CDR3 covers 11 residues. The ends were cut back, 6 bases at V and 13 bases at J, with 13 bases in the middle. Semi-nested PCR with Nested Universal Primer A followed constant-region reverse priming of full-length variable regions. From the 5' RACE reads, TCRdb called clonotypes with MiXCR, one entry per CDR3 protein. The table shows a few thousand distinct CDR3 sequences, with around three fifths occurring only once. The chain couples TRBV6-2 or TRBV6-3 to TRBJ2-1, with D maybe TRBD1 (6 bases). The specimen sequenced was naive CD4+ T cells sorted from blood. Regarding subset: naive CD4+ T cells, CD4+CD45RA+CD25-. The sequence was obtained from a female donor with breast cancer. The CDR3 loop reads CASRGTMVQFF. CDR3 bases: TGTGCCAGCAGAGGGACAATGGTCCAGTTCTTC.